This TCR beta chain was identified during a study of radiation and T cells in renal cell carcinoma. Time point reported: blood 2 weeks post-SBRT. As for treatment: 15 Gy SBRT to primary tumor, nephrectomy 4 weeks later. Radiation-treated patients gave blood at baseline, week 2 and week 4. Produced via immunoSEQ multiplex PCR; TCRdb's table is partial and in-frame only. In the table there are around 86,000 clones, 86% of which are singletons. Germline CDR1 and CDR2: MNHEY and SMNVEV (reference sequence). CDR3 length equals 15 residues. V gave up 3 bases and J gave up 5 bases, with 17 bases separating them.

The receptor's source is a woman aged 50 to 60 with renal cell carcinoma. The specimen was blood, collected from a patient whose treatment included radiotherapy and nephrectomy. This chain joins TRBV27 and TRBJ2-7; maybe TRBD2 (6 bases). The DNA of the CDR3 is TGTGCCAGCAGTTTCTCCCGGGACTTGGGCCACGAGCAGTACTTC. It translates to CASSFSRDLGHEQYF.